The 29 T cell receptor beta chains below all came from one sample that was sequenced in a study of T cell responses to AZD1222 COVID-19 vaccine. The table came from immunoSEQ multiplex PCR; TCRdb's copy has only in-frame clones and leaves some out. Of roughly 180,000 clones listed, about nine tenths are singletons. This specimen consisted of peripheral blood, obtained on day 0 of AZD1222 vaccination. The receptors here all came from an adult in good health.

The V call is TRBV28, the J call TRBJ1-6, with 7 positions matching TRBD1. CDR3 length equals 13 residues. The V gene's germline CDR1 is MDHEN and CDR2 SYDVKM. J was trimmed by 13 bases and V by 5 bases; bases with no gene match: 8. The CDR3 reads CASSTDRVRPLHF. CDR3 in DNA: TGTGCCAGCAGTACAGACAGGGTGAGGCCCCTCCACTTT.

The chain couples TRBV3-1 (or the pseudogene TRBV3-2) to TRBJ1-2; 9 nucleotides agree with TRBD1. CDR3 length equals 16 residues. V was clipped by 0 bases and J by 4 bases; unmatched bases: 6. Germline-derived CDR1 and CDR2 are LGHDT and YNNKEL (reference sequence). The CDR3 here is CASSQDRDRGVYGYTF. In nucleotides, the CDR3 is TGTGCCAGCAGCCAAGATAGAGACAGGGGGGTCTATGGCTACACCTTC.

The chain uses TRBV5-4 and TRBJ2-2, with 7 bases fitting TRBD2. CDR3 size: 16 residues. Germline values: CDR1 SGHNT, CDR2 YYREEE (reference sequence). V shed 4 bases and J 6 bases; nucleotides not matched to a gene: 12. The CDR3: CASSPGGGGSAGELFF. In DNA form, the CDR3 reads TGTGCCAGCAGCCCCGGCGGGGGAGGGAGCGCCGGGGAGCTGTTTTTT.

This sequence joins TRBV2 and TRBJ1-5, with 7 positions matching TRBD1. Losses at the gene ends were 6 bases for V and 3 bases for J; bases not matched to a gene: 8. The CDR3 consists of 15 residues. The germline V gene encodes CDR1 SNHLY and CDR2 FYNNEI. The CDR3 here is CASSKQGIFNQPQHF. The CDR3 bases are TGTGCCAGCAGCAAACAGGGGATCTTCAATCAGCCCCAGCATTTT. The full variable domain, completed using reference TRBV2 and TRBJ1-5, is EPEVTQTPSHQVTQMGQEVILRCVPISNHLYFYWYRQILGQKVEFLVSFYNNEISEKSEIFDDQFSVERPDGSNFTLKIRSTKLEDSAMYFCASSKQGIFNQPQHFGDGTRLSIL.

This chain links TRBV2 with TRBJ2-1; D is undetermined. This CDR3 contains 15 residues. Trimming shortened V by 5 bases and J by 0 bases, and 11 bases separated the two germline ends. Looked up from germline, CDR1 is SNHLY and CDR2 is FYNNEI. The CDR3 sequence: CASSQPASSYNEQFF. The CDR3 DNA is TGTGCCAGCAGTCAACCTGCATCCTCCTACAATGAGCAGTTCTTC.

The rearrangement uses TRBV19 and TRBJ2-5; D unclear. Between the trimmed V and J ends, which lost 3 bases and 6 bases, there was a span of 11 bases. Germline CDR1 is LNHDA and CDR2 is SQIVND (reference sequence). The CDR3 totals 13 residues. CDR3 nucleotides: TGTGCCAGTAGTATTAAAAGTAGCCAGACCCAGTACTTC. Translation: CASSIKSSQTQYF.

The chain is built from TRBV19 and TRBJ1-2; D is perhaps TRBD1 (6 bases). The CDR3 runs 15 residues. Trimming shortened V by 5 bases and J by 0 bases, and 13 bases separated the two germline ends. CDR1 is LNHDA and CDR2 is SQIVND in the germline V gene (reference sequence). The CDR3 sequence is CASSASGATNYGYTF. The CDR3 DNA follows: TGTGCCAGTAGTGCCTCGGGGGCTACTAACTATGGCTACACCTTC.

The V call is TRBV3-1 (or the pseudogene TRBV3-2), the J call TRBJ1-2; 10 bases map to TRBD1. The V segment lost 3 bases and the J segment 4 bases; nucleotides outside the gene matches: 2. Per the germline V gene, CDR1 is LGHDT and CDR2 is YNNKEL (reference sequence). The CDR3 spans 14 residues. The CDR3 DNA reads as TGTGCCAGCAGCCACCGGACAGGGGGCTATGGCTACACCTTC. Its protein is CASSHRTGGYGYTF.

The chain joins TRBV24-1 to TRBJ2-1; possible D gene TRBD2, 5 bases. The CDR3 spans 19 residues. Germline V gives CDR1 KGHDR, CDR2 SFDVKD. V was shortened by 8 bases and J by 4 bases, with 29 bases between the two germline ends. CDR3 region: CATMTRSAVGDIWYNEQFF. The CDR3 DNA reads TGTGCCACCATGACAAGGTCCGCCGTGGGAGATATCTGGTACAATGAGCAGTTCTTC.

The rearrangement uses TRBV30 and TRBJ1-5; unclear D gene. The CDR3 covers 14 residues. V was cut by 3 bases and J by 3 bases, with 12 bases left in between. CDR1 is GTSNPN, CDR2 SVGIG, per germline (reference sequence). CDR3 residues: CAWSDNGFNQPQHF. CDR3 DNA: TGTGCCTGGAGCGATAACGGTTTCAATCAGCCCCAGCATTTT.

The gene calls are TRBV19 and TRBJ1-5; no definite D call. The V end lost 0 bases, the J end lost 0 bases, and 9 bases lay between the germline ends. Per germline, CDR1 LNHDA and CDR2 SQIVND (reference sequence). The CDR3 length is 16 residues. The CDR3 sequence is CASSIEPRYSNQPQHF. DNA of the CDR3: TGTGCCAGTAGTATAGAACCGAGGTATAGCAATCAGCCCCAGCATTTT. The whole variable domain, remainder taken from reference TRBV19 and TRBJ1-5, is DGGITQSPKYLFRKEGQNVTLSCEQNLNHDAMYWYRQDPGQGLRLIYYSQIVNDFQKGDIAEGYSVSREKKESFPLTVTSAQKNPTAFYLCASSIEPRYSNQPQHFGDGTRLSIL.

The V gene is TRBV19, the J gene TRBJ1-5, with D unresolved. CDR1 is LNHDA and CDR2 is SQIVND in the germline V gene (reference sequence). The CDR3 sequence is 15 residues long. V dropped 6 bases and J dropped 3 bases, with 15 bases sitting between them. The CDR3 DNA reads TGTGCCAGTAGCCGGATACAGCAGGTCAATCAGCCCCAGCATTTT. Translated: CASSRIQQVNQPQHF.

This clone has a single count. The rearrangement uses TRBV18 and TRBJ2-3; D may be TRBD2 (5 bases). This CDR3 is built from 15 residues. The V end was cut by 6 bases, the J end by 8 bases, with 21 bases between. The germline V gene encodes CDR1 KGHSH and CDR2 LQKENI. CDR3 nucleotide sequence: TGTGCCAGCTCTCCCAGTCGGCGGGCTCGGGGTACGCAGTATTTT. This codes for CASSPSRRARGTQYF.

The CDR3 DNA follows: TGTGCCAGCAGCCTTCGGGGGCGGGAGAGGTCCTACGAGCAGTACTTC. This encodes CASSLRGRERSYEQYF. This chain connects TRBV3-1 (or the pseudogene TRBV3-2) to TRBJ2-7; D is perhaps TRBD2 (7 bases). CDR1 and CDR2 (germline): LGHDT, YNNKEL (reference sequence). Trimming took 4 bases from V and 1 from J, leaving 17 bases between them. The CDR3 runs to 16 residues.

This clone was counted a few times. V and J are TRBV10-3 and TRBJ1-3; the D gene is possibly TRBD1 (5 bases). Per germline, CDR1 ENHRY and CDR2 SYGVKD. This CDR3 region has 14 residues. With 10 bases removed from V and 2 bases from J, the gap between germline ends came to 15 bases. CDR3 sequence (DNA): TGTGCCACAGGGAAGGCCGTCACTGGAAACACCATATATTTT. It is translated as CATGKAVTGNTIYF.

The V call is TRBV5-3, the J call TRBJ1-2, with 10 bases identical to TRBD1. TRBV5-3 is placed among ORFs of uncertain function. The CDR3 covers 15 residues. Trimming cost V 4 bases and J 6 bases; bases outside gene matches: 9. CDR3 in amino acids: CARSPGTGAEDGYTF. The CDR3 nucleotides are TGTGCCAGAAGCCCCGGGACAGGGGCCGAGGATGGCTACACCTTC.

CDR3 sequence reads: CASSPRTALTYEQYF. In DNA form, the CDR3 reads TGTGCCAGCAGCCCGAGGACTGCTTTGACCTACGAGCAGTACTTC. The chain recombines TRBV3-1 (or the pseudogene TRBV3-2) with TRBJ2-7, with TRBD2 as a possible D gene (5 bases). The ends were cut back, 4 bases at V and 2 bases at J, with 15 bases in the middle. The CDR3 sequence is 15 residues long. CDR1 and CDR2 from the germline V gene are LGHDT and YNNKEL (reference sequence).

This chain joins TRBV5-1 and TRBJ2-1; 10 bases fit TRBD2. The germline gives CDR1 SGHRS, CDR2 YFSETQ. J gave up 5 bases and V 1 base, and 6 bases lay outside the gene matches. CDR3 length: 16 residues. The CDR3 DNA reads as TGCGCCAGCAGCTTGCTTCCGGGACTAGCGAACAATGAGCAGTTCTTC. Translation: CASSLLPGLANNEQFF.

V usage is TRBV7-9 and J usage is TRBJ2-7; no clear D gene. V was clipped by 0 bases and J by 3 bases, with 6 bases between them. CDR3 size: 13 residues. Germline CDR1 is SEHNR and CDR2 is FQNEAQ (reference sequence). The CDR3 region has the DNA TGTGCCAGCAGCTTAGCGGCCGGCTACGAGCAGTACTTC. This translates into CASSLAAGYEQYF.

This sequence joins TRBV5-1 and TRBJ1-3, with 8 bases that match TRBD1. V lost 4 bases and J lost 8; bases outside the gene matches: 5. The CDR3 is 13 amino acids. CDR1 SGHRS and CDR2 YFSETQ come from the germline V gene. The CDR3 spells CASSATGEYTIYF. The CDR3 bases are TGCGCCAGCAGCGCGACAGGGGAGTACACCATATATTTT.

The CDR3 here is CASSSDGTILTDTQYF. CDR3 nucleotides: TGTGCCAGCAGCTCCGACGGGACAATCCTCACAGATACGCAGTATTTT. The V and J genes are TRBV7-9 and TRBJ2-3; TRBD1 might be the D (6 bases). The V and J ends lost 4 bases and 2 bases respectively, with 16 bases between them. The CDR3 totals 16 residues. Germline-derived CDR1 and CDR2 are SEHNR and FQNEAQ (reference sequence).

The chain links TRBV6-1 to TRBJ2-3; the D gene is possibly TRBD1 (6 bases). The CDR3 runs 15 residues. V was clipped by 2 bases and J by 6 bases, with 15 bases between them. The V gene's germline CDR1 is MNHNS and CDR2 SASEGT. CDR3 DNA sequence: TGTGCCAGCAGTGAAACCTGGGGGCGCGGGGATACGCAGTATTTT. This gives the protein CASSETWGRGDTQYF.

The chain joins TRBV18 to TRBJ2-7; 11 positions agree with TRBD2. CDR3 length: 12 amino acids. V shed 6 bases, J shed 12 bases, and the junction held 7 bases outside the gene matches. Germline CDR1 reads KGHSH; CDR2 reads LQKENI. This CDR3 is CASSTTSGMAYF. The CDR3 DNA reads as TGTGCCAGCTCCACGACTAGCGGGATGGCGTACTTC.

The rearrangement joins TRBV27 to TRBJ2-1; 11 positions agree with TRBD2. The CDR3 consists of 15 residues. V gave up 6 bases and J gave up 7 bases; unmatched junction bases: 8. CDR1 MNHEY and CDR2 SMNVEV come from the germline V gene (reference sequence). The CDR3 reads CASSLLAGGTNEQFF. As DNA, the CDR3 is TGTGCCAGCAGCCTCCTAGCGGGAGGCACAAATGAGCAGTTCTTC.

V usage is TRBV6-5 and J usage is TRBJ1-3, with unresolved D. CDR1 is MNHEY, CDR2 SVGAGI, per germline. The CDR3 contains 16 residues. V was trimmed by 4 bases and J by 1 base, leaving 14 bases between them. CDR3 DNA: TGTGCCAGCAGTTTAGGCCACGGTGGATCTGGAAACACCATATATTTT. This translates into CASSLGHGGSGNTIYF.

The chain recombines TRBV5-1 with TRBJ1-2; tentatively, D is TRBD1 (5 bases). The CDR3 spans 14 residues. CDR1 and CDR2 (germline): SGHRS, YFSETQ. V shed 4 bases and J shed 2 bases, with 12 bases lying between them. CDR3 in amino acids: CASSQPGDNYGYTF. The CDR3 DNA is TGCGCCAGCAGCCAACCGGGGGACAACTATGGCTACACCTTC.

CDR3 DNA: TGTGCCAGCAGCCCACAGGGCCTTAATGAAAAACTGTTTTTT. Translating gives CASSPQGLNEKLFF. The rearrangement joins TRBV3-1 (or the pseudogene TRBV3-2) to TRBJ1-4, with a tentative D call TRBD1 (6 bases). The V gene lost 4 bases and the J gene lost 4 bases, with 10 bases spanning the gap. The CDR3 has 14 amino acids. Germline CDR1 and CDR2: LGHDT and YNNKEL (reference sequence).

In its sample, this clone was seen a few times. The rearrangement joins TRBV18 to TRBJ2-5; D is perhaps TRBD2 (6 bases). This CDR3 region has 14 residues. Germline V gene sequence: CDR1 KGHSH, CDR2 LQKENI. V shed 4 bases and J shed 3 bases, with 12 bases lying between them. CDR3 nucleotides: TGTGCCAGCTCACGGGACGCGGGAAAAGAGACCCAGTACTTC. As protein: CASSRDAGKETQYF.

This sequence joins TRBV18 and TRBJ1-5, with D perhaps matching TRBD1 (6 bases). The CDR3 spans 13 residues. V was pared by 4 bases and J by 6 bases, with 10 bases between. Germline V gene data show CDR1 as KGHSH and CDR2 as LQKENI. The CDR3 reads CASSLQTGQPQHF. In DNA form, the CDR3 reads TGTGCCAGCTCACTCCAGACAGGTCAGCCCCAGCATTTT. Based on the CDR3 plus reference TRBV18 and TRBJ1-5, the full variable domain is NAGVMQNPRHLVRRRGQEARLRCSPMKGHSHVYWYRQLPEEGLKFMVYLQKENIIDESGMPKERFSAEFPKEGPSILRIQQVVRGDSAAYFCASSLQTGQPQHFGDGTRLSIL.